The 13 T cell receptor beta chains reported below all come from one sample, sequenced in a study of Ad26.COV2.S vaccination and SARS-CoV-2 variants. Repertoires were generated with immunoSEQ multiplex PCR, while TCRdb's copy carries only in-frame clones and drops some. The data show a few hundred thousand clones, about 90% seen once. Treatment noted: 15 to 20 received Ad26.COV2.S at low or high dose, single or two shots; 5 received placebo; per-sample allocation not given. Day 63 following the first vaccine or placebo injection was when the samples were taken. Sequences were derived from peripheral blood, sampled in a trial of Ad26.COV2.S vaccine versus placebo. Receptors originate from a person aged 18-65 years who received the Ad26.COV2.S COVID-19 vaccine or a placebo.

The chain has TRBV7-2 and TRBJ2-4, with 14 nucleotides matching TRBD2. This CDR3 has 15 residues. After removal of 6 bases from V and 8 bases from J, the junction contained 6 bases not matched to a gene. Germline loops: CDR1 SGHTA, CDR2 FQGNSA. The CDR3: CASSRLAGGRDIQYF. As DNA, the CDR3 is TGTGCCAGCAGTCGACTAGCGGGAGGGCGGGACATTCAGTACTTC.

The rearrangement joins TRBV28 to TRBJ2-7; unclear D gene. CDR1 and CDR2 (germline): MDHEN, SYDVKM. This CDR3 region has 13 residues. Trimming took off 9 bases at V and 0 bases at J, with 12 bases between the two ends. The CDR3 reads CASVFRSSYEQYF. The CDR3 nucleotides read TGTGCCAGTGTTTTTCGGAGCTCCTACGAGCAGTACTTC.

The rearrangement uses TRBV19 and TRBJ1-1; 7 bases are shared with TRBD1. Trimming at V came to 4 bases and at J to 1 base, leaving 9 bases not matched to a gene. Germline-derived CDR1 and CDR2 are LNHDA and SQIVND (reference sequence). The CDR3 loop spans 16 amino acids. In DNA form, the CDR3 reads TGTGCCAGTAGTACCTTATCCGGGACAGCGAACACTGAAGCTTTCTTT. It is translated as CASSTLSGTANTEAFF.

The chain employs TRBV19 and TRBJ1-4; no reliable D call. The V end was cut by 7 bases, the J end by 4 bases, with 7 bases between. CDR3 size: 12 residues. CDR1 and CDR2 from the germline V gene are LNHDA and SQIVND (reference sequence). CDR3 sequence: CASNARNEKLFF. CDR3 coding DNA: TGTGCCAGTAACGCTCGTAATGAAAAACTGTTTTTT.

The chain is built from TRBV4-2 and TRBJ2-7, with TRBD2 matching 9 bases. Germline values: CDR1 LGHNA, CDR2 YNFKEQ. The V and J ends lost 0 bases and 4 bases, in that order; junction bases with no gene match: 4. The CDR3 extends over 15 amino acids. CDR3 region: CASSQEAGGPYEQYF. CDR3 nucleotide sequence: TGTGCCAGCAGCCAAGAAGCGGGAGGCCCGTACGAGCAGTACTTC.

In DNA form, the CDR3 reads TGTGCCAGCAGAAGCCCGGGACAGGGGAATTCACCCCTCCACTTT. It is translated as CASRSPGQGNSPLHF. The chain carries TRBV7-2 and TRBJ1-6; 10 bases match TRBD1. CDR3 length: 15 residues. The V segment lost 6 bases and the J segment 7 bases; nucleotides outside the gene matches: 6. CDR1 SGHTA and CDR2 FQGNSA come from the germline V gene.

This rearrangement joins TRBV28 to TRBJ2-7; 8 nucleotides agree with TRBD1. V lost 5 bases, J lost 5 bases, and 20 bases stayed unmatched. The CDR3 runs to 18 residues. Germline CDR1 is MDHEN and CDR2 is SYDVKM. CDR3 coding DNA: TGTGCCAGCAGTACAAAGGAGACAGGGGCCCCCCTGGGTAACGAGCAGTACTTC. Residues: CASSTKETGAPLGNEQYF.

CDR3 bases: TGTGCCAGCAGTGAAACGTGGAGGGGAGGAGAGACCCAGTACTTC. Amino acid sequence: CASSETWRGGETQYF. The chain links TRBV6-1 to TRBJ2-5; weak D call: TRBD2 (6 bases). This CDR3 region has 15 residues. CDR1 MNHNS and CDR2 SASEGT come from the germline V gene. V lost 2 bases and J lost 4, with 14 bases in between.

This chain joins TRBV15 and TRBJ2-1, with TRBD2 as a possible D gene (6 bases). CDR3 size: 16 residues. Germline CDR1 and CDR2: LNHNV and YYDKDF (reference sequence). Trimming pared 4 bases from V and 6 bases from J, leaving 19 bases between. CDR3 protein: CATSIRPASAVNEQFF. The CDR3 region has the DNA TGTGCCACCAGCATCCGCCCGGCTAGCGCCGTCAATGAGCAGTTCTTC.

The chain links TRBV11-3 to TRBJ2-4; 12 bases are shared with TRBD1. This CDR3 region has 19 residues. Germline CDR1 and CDR2: SGHNT and YENEEA. Losses at the gene ends were 1 base for V and 1 base for J; bases not matched to a gene: 8. In nucleotides, the CDR3 is TGTGCCAGCAGCTTAGGACCGGGACAGGGGGCGGGGGCCAAAAACATTCAGTACTTC. This gives the protein CASSLGPGQGAGAKNIQYF.

The V and J genes are TRBV28 and TRBJ2-7, with a tentative D call TRBD2 (6 bases). CDR1 is MDHEN, CDR2 SYDVKM, per germline. CDR3 length: 13 residues. V lost 10 bases to trimming and J lost 2 bases, with 15 bases between them. Written as DNA, the CDR3 is TGTGCCACTTATAGCGGAAGTGCCTACGAGCAGTACTTC. Protein sequence: CATYSGSAYEQYF.

CDR3 loop: CASSIELGSGTNTGELFF. CDR3 nucleotides: TGTGCCAGTAGTATAGAATTGGGTAGCGGGACGAACACCGGGGAGCTGTTTTTT. The chain employs TRBV19 and TRBJ2-2; 8 bases map to TRBD2. The germline gives CDR1 LNHDA, CDR2 SQIVND (reference sequence). This CDR3 has 18 amino acids. Trimming took 0 bases from V and 0 from J; bases not matched to a gene: 6. Full variable domain (outside the CDR3, taken from reference TRBV19 and TRBJ2-2): DGGITQSPKYLFRKEGQNVTLSCEQNLNHDAMYWYRQDPGQGLRLIYYSQIVNDFQKGDIAEGYSVSREKKESFPLTVTSAQKNPTAFYLCASSIELGSGTNTGELFFGEGSRLTVL.

The chain recombines TRBV6-1 with TRBJ2-1; D is undetermined. Germline V gene lookup returns CDR1 MNHNS and CDR2 SASEGT. There are 13 residues in the CDR3. The germline V and J ends were trimmed by 3 bases and 5 bases, with 8 bases remaining between them. CDR3 sequence (DNA): TGTGCCAGCAGTGAGATAGCCCACAATGAGCAGTTCTTC. Amino acid sequence: CASSEIAHNEQFF.